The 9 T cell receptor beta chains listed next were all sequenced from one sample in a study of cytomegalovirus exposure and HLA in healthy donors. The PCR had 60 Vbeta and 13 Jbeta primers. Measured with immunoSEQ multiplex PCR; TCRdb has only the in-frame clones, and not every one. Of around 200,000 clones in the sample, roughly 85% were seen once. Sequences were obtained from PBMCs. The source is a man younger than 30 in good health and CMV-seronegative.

CDR3 amino acids: CAWVGSYNEKLFF. CDR3 coding DNA: TGTGCCTGGGTTGGCAGTTACAATGAAAAACTGTTTTTT. The chain combines TRBV30 with TRBJ1-4, with unresolved D. The germline V gene encodes CDR1 GTSNPN and CDR2 SVGIG (reference sequence). The germline V and J ends were trimmed by 5 bases and 5 bases, with 12 bases remaining between them. The CDR3 is 13 residues long.

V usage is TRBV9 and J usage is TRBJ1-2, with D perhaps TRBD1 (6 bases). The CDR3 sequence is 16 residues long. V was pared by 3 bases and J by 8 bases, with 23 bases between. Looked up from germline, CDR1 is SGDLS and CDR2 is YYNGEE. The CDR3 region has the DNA TGTGCCAGCAGCGAAATGCTGACAGGCACCTATGAGGGCTACACCTTC. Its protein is CASSEMLTGTYEGYTF.

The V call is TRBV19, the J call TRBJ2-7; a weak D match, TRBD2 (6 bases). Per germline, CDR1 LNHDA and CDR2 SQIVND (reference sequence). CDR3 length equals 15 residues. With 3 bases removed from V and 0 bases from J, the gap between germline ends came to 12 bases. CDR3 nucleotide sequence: TGTGCCAGTAGTATTGGAGGGTGGGGCTCCTACGAGCAGTACTTC. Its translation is CASSIGGWGSYEQYF. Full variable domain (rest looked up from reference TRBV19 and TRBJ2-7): DGGITQSPKYLFRKEGQNVTLSCEQNLNHDAMYWYRQDPGQGLRLIYYSQIVNDFQKGDIAEGYSVSREKKESFPLTVTSAQKNPTAFYLCASSIGGWGSYEQYFGPGTRLTVT.

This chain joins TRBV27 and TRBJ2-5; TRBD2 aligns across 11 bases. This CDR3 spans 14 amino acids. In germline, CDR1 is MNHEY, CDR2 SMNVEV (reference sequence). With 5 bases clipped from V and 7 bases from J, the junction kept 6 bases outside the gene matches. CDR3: CASSVLAGDGTQYF. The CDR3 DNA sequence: TGTGCCAGCAGTGTACTAGCGGGGGATGGGACCCAGTACTTC.

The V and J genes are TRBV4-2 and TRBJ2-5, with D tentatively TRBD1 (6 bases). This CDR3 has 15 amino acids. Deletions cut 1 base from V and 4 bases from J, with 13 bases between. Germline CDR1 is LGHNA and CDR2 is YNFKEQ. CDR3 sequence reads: CASSQAGHPIETQYF. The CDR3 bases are TGTGCCAGCAGCCAAGCGGGACACCCGATAGAGACCCAGTACTTC.

Written as DNA, the CDR3 is TGTGCCAGCAGCCCCGGACTAGCGGGAAACAATGAGCAGTTCTTC. It codes for CASSPGLAGNNEQFF. The chain couples TRBV7-8 to TRBJ2-1; TRBD2 aligns across 12 bases. V shed 5 bases and J 5 bases; nucleotides not matched to a gene: 4. The CDR3 is made up of 15 amino acids. Germline V gives CDR1 SGHVS, CDR2 FQNEAQ.

CDR3 DNA: TGTGCCAGCAGTGACTCGTCCGAGTCCGGGGAGCTGTTTTTT. Its protein is CASSDSSESGELFF. V usage is TRBV6-4 and J usage is TRBJ2-2; D not resolved. The CDR3 covers 14 residues. The V end lost 0 bases, the J end lost 6 bases, and 8 bases lay between the germline ends. The germline CDR1 and CDR2 sequences are MRHNA and SNTAGT.

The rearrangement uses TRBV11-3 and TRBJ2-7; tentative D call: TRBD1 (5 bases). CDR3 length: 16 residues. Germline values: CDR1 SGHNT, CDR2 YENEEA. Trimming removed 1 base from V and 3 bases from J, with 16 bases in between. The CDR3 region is CASSLAGFRVDYEQYF. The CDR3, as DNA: TGTGCCAGCAGCTTAGCAGGTTTCAGGGTAGACTACGAGCAGTACTTC.

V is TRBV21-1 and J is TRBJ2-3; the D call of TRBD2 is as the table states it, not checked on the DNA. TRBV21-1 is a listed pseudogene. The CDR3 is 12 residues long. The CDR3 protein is CASSNLTDTQYF. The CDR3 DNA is TGTGCCAGCAGCAACCTAACAGATACGCAGTATTTT.